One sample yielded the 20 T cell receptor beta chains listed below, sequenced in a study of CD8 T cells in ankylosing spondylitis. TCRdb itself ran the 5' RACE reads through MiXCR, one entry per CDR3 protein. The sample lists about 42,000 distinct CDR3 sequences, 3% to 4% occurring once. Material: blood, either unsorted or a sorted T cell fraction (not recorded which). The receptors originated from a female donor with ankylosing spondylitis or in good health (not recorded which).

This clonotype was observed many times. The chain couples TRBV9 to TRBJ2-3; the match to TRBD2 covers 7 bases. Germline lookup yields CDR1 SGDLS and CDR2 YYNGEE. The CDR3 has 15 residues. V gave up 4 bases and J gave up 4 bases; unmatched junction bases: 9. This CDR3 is CASSPMGGSPDTQYF. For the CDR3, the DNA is TGTGCCAGCAGCCCAATGGGGGGGAGCCCAGATACGCAGTATTTT. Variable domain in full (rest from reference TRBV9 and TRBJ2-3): DSGVTQTPKHLITATGQRVTLRCSPRSGDLSVYWYQQSLDQGLQFLIQYYNGEERAKGNILERFSAQQFPDLHSELNLSSLELGDSALYFCASSPMGGSPDTQYFGPGTRLTVL.

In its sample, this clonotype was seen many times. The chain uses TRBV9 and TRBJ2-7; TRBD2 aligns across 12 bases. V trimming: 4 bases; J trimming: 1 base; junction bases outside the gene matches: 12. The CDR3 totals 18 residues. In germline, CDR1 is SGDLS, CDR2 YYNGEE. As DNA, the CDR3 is TGTGCCAGCAGCCCGCTGACGACTAGCGGGGGATCTTCCTACGAGCAGTACTTC. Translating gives CASSPLTTSGGSSYEQYF.

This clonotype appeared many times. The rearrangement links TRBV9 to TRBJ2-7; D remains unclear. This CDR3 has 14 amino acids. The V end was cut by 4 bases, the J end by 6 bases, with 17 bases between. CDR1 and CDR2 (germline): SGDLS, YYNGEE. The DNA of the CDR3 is TGTGCCAGCAGCCCCGGGCCTGATCCTCTCGAGCAGTACTTC. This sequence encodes CASSPGPDPLEQYF.

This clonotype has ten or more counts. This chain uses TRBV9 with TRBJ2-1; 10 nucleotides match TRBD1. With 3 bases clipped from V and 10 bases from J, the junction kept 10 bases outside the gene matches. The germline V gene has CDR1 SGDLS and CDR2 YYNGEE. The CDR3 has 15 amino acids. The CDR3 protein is CASSGQGAALREQFF. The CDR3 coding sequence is TGTGCCAGCAGCGGACAGGGGGCTGCCCTGCGGGAGCAGTTCTTC.

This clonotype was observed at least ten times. This CDR3 is CASSVGGTPETQYF. CDR3 sequence (DNA): TGTGCCAGCAGCGTAGGCGGCACTCCAGAGACCCAGTACTTC. V usage is TRBV9 and J usage is TRBJ2-5; D unresolved. V lost 0 bases and J lost 4, with 10 bases in between. This CDR3 has 14 amino acids. Germline values: CDR1 SGDLS, CDR2 YYNGEE.

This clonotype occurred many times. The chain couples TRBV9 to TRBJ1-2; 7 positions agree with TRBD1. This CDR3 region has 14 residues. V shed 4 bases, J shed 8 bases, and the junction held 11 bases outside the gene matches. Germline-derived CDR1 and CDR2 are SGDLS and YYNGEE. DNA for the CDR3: TGTGCCAGCAGCTTAAACAGGGGCCGATTCGGCTACACCTTC. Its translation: CASSLNRGRFGYTF.

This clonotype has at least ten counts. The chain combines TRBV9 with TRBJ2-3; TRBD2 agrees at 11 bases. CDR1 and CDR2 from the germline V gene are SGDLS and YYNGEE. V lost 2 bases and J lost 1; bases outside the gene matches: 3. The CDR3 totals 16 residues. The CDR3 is CASSVSGGVGTDTQYF. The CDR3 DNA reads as TGTGCCAGCAGCGTTAGCGGGGGGGTGGGCACAGATACGCAGTATTTT.

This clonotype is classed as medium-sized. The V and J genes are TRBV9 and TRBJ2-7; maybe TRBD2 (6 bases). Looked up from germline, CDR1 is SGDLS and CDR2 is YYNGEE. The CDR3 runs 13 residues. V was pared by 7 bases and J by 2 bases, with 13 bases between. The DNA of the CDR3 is TGTGCCAGCTCCCGGGACTGGGCCTACGAGCAGTACTTC. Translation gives CASSRDWAYEQYF.

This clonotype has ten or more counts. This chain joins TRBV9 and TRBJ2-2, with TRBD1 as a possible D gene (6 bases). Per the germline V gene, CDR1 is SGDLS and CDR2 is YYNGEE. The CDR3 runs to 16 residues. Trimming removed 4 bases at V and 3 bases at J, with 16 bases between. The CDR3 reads CASSYPRGFDTGELFF. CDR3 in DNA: TGTGCCAGCAGCTACCCCAGGGGATTTGACACCGGGGAGCTGTTTTTT.

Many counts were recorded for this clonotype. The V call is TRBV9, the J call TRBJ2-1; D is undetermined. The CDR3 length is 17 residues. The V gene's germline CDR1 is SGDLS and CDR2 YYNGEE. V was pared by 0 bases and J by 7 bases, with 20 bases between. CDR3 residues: CASSVEFRVRNGNEQFF. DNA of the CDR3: TGTGCCAGCAGCGTAGAGTTTCGGGTCAGAAATGGGAATGAGCAGTTCTTC.

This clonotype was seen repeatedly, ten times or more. The CDR3, as DNA: TGTGCCAGCAGCCCCCAAGGAACCGGGGAGCTGTTTTTT. Protein sequence: CASSPQGTGELFF. V usage is TRBV9 and J usage is TRBJ2-2, with D uncertain. This CDR3 contains 13 residues. CDR1 and CDR2 (germline): SGDLS, YYNGEE. V was pared by 4 bases and J by 5 bases, with 9 bases between.

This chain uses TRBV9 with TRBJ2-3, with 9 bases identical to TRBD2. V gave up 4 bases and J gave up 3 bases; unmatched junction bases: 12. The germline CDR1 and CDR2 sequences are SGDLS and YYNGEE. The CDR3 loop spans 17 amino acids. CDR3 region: CASSKGASGVGTDTQYF. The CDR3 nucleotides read TGTGCCAGCAGCAAGGGGGCTAGCGGGGTAGGAACAGATACGCAGTATTTT.

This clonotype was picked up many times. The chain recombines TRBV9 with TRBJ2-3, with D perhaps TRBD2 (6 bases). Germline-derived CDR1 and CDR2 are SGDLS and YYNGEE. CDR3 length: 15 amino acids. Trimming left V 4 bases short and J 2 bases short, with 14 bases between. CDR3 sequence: CASSIRAGPTDTQYF. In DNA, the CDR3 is TGTGCCAGCAGCATCCGAGCGGGCCCCACAGATACGCAGTATTTT. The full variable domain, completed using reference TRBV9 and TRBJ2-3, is DSGVTQTPKHLITATGQRVTLRCSPRSGDLSVYWYQQSLDQGLQFLIQYYNGEERAKGNILERFSAQQFPDLHSELNLSSLELGDSALYFCASSIRAGPTDTQYFGPGTRLTVL.

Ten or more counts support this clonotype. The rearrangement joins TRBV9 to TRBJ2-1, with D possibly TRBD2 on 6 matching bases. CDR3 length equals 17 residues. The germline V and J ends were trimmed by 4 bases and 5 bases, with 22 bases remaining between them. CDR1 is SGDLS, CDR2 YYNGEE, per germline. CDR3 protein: CASSPYGGSGRHNEQFF. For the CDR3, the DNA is TGTGCCAGCAGCCCCTACGGAGGGTCGGGACGCCACAATGAGCAGTTCTTC.

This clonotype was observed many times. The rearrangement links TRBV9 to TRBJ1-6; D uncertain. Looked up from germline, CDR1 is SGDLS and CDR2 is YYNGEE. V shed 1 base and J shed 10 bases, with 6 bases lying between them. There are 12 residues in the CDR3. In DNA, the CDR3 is TGTGCCAGCAGCGTAATGGGCTCACCCCTCCACTTT. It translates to CASSVMGSPLHF. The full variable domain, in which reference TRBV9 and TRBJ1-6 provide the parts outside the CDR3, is DSGVTQTPKHLITATGQRVTLRCSPRSGDLSVYWYQQSLDQGLQFLIQYYNGEERAKGNILERFSAQQFPDLHSELNLSSLELGDSALYFCASSVMGSPLHFGNGTRLTVT.

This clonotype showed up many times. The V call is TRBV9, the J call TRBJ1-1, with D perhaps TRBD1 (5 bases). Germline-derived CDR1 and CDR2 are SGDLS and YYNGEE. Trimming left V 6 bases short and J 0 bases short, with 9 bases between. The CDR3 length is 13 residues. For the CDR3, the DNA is TGTGCCAGCACCGGACATATGAACACTGAAGCTTTCTTT. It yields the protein CASTGHMNTEAFF.

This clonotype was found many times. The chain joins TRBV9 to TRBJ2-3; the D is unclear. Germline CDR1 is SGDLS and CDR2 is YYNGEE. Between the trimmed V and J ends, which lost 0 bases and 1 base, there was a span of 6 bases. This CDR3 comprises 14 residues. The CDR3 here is CASSVGMGTDTQYF. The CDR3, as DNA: TGTGCCAGCAGCGTAGGAATGGGCACAGATACGCAGTATTTT.

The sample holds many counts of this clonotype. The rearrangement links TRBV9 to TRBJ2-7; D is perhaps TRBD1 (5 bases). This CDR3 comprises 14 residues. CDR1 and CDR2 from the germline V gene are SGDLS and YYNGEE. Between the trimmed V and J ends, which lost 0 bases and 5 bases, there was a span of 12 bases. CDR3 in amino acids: CASSVGAGAHEQYF. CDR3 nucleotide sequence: TGTGCCAGCAGCGTAGGGGCTGGGGCCCACGAGCAGTACTTC.

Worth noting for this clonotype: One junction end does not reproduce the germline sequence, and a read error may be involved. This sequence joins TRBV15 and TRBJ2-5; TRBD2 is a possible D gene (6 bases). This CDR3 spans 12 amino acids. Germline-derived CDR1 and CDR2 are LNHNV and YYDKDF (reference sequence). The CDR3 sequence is CATSRKTVLAGF. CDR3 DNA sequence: TGTGCCACCAGCAGAAAGACAGTACTAGCTGGGTTC.

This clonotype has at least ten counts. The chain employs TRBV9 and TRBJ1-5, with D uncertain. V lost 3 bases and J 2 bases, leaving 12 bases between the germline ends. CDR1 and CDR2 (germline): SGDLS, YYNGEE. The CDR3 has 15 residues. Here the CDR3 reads CASSAGEVGNQPQHF. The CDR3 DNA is TGTGCCAGCAGCGCCGGGGAAGTGGGCAATCAGCCCCAGCATTTT.